This T cell receptor beta chain originates from a study of blood T cell repertoires in COVID-19. Study as a whole: Samples representing acute and convalescent COVID-19 were sourced from the United States, Italy and Spain. Sample material is recorded as cDNA or gDNA derived from T cells, B-cell-depleted T cells, or PBMCs.

Under the authors' procedure: How many nucleated cells were present was estimated from reference gene primer amplification. Method: immunoSEQ multiplex PCR; TCRdb's copy keeps in-frame clones and lacks some. V and J calls and clone size are given by that table; D and trimming were obtained from the DNA. The table shows 150,000 or so clones, with approximately 90% occurring only once. Seattle's cohort entered during active infection and was followed longitudinally. This CDR3 has 14 residues. The germline V gene has CDR1 MNHEY and CDR2 SVGEGT. The ends lost 5 bases at V and 6 bases at J; junction bases unmatched: 10.

The sample consisted of peripheral blood. This rearrangement joins TRBV6-2 or TRBV6-3 to TRBJ2-7; 7 bases agree with TRBD1. The TCR was taken from a man aged 18 to 29 with COVID-19, enrolled during active disease. CDR3 in amino acids: CASSRRDRTSEQYF. CDR3 sequence (DNA): TGTGCCAGCAGTCGCCGGGACAGAACGAGCGAGCAGTACTTC.